One T cell receptor beta chain is described in this entry. The CDR3 has 16 amino acids. This sample is part of a study of blood T cells in healthy people across ages. PCR was performed a second time for about 7 to 12 cycles using a sample-barcoded 5' primer and a J-beta primer mix. Each cDNA molecule was tagged by a template-switch adaptor that had 12 random nucleotides. MiXCR was run by TCRdb on the 5' RACE reads, yielding one entry per CDR3 protein. The table shows around 800,000 distinct CDR3 sequences, with around two fifths occurring only once. Isolation per sample recovered at least 6 million PBMCs.

This chain uses TRBV21-1 with TRBJ2-7; the D call TRBD1 from the table was never checked on the DNA. TRBV21-1 is a documented pseudogene. This receptor was taken from a man between 60 and 75 years old in good health. Input material: blood. DNA of the CDR3: TGTGCCAGCAGCAACTCCGGCAGAGGGGAATCCTACGAGCAGTACTTC. It encodes CASSNSGRGESYEQYF.